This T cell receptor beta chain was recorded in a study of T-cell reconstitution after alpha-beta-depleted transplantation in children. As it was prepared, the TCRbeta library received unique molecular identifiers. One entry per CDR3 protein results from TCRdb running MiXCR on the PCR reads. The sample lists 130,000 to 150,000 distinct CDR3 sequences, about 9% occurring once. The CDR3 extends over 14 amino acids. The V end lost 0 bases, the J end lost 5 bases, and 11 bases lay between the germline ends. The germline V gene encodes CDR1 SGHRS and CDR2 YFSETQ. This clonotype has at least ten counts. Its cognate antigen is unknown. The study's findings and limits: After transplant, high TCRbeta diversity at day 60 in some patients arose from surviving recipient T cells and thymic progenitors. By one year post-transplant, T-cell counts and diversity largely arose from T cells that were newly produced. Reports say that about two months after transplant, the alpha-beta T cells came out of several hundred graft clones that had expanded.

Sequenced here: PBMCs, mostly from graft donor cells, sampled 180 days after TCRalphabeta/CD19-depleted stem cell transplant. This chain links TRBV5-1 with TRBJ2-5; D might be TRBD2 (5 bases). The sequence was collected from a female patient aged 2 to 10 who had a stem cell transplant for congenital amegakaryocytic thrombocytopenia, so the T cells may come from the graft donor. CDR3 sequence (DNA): TGCGCCAGCAGCTTGGGGTCAGTAGCGGAGACCCAGTACTTC. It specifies CASSLGSVAETQYF.